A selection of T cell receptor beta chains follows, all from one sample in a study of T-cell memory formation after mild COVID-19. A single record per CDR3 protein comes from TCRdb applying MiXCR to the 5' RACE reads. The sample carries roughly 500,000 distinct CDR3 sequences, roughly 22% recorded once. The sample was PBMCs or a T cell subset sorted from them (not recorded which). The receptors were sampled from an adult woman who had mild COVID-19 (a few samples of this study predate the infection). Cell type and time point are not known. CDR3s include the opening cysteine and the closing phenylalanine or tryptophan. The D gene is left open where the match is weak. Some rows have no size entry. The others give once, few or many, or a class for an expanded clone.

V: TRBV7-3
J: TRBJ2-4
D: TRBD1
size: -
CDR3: CASRPGQSPLAKNIQYF
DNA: TGTGCCAGCAGACCGGGACAGTCCCCACTAGCCAAAAACATTCAGTACTTC

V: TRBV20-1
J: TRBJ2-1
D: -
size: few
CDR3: CSATNLHRSNEQFF
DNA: TGCAGTGCCACGAACTTACATAGGTCGAATGAGCAGTTCTTC

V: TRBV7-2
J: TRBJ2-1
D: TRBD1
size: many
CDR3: CASSFDRGSYNEQFF
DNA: TGTGCCAGCAGTTTCGACAGGGGCTCCTACAATGAGCAGTTCTTC

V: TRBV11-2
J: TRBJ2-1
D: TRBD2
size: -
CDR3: CASSSRTSRNEQFF
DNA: TGTGCCAGCAGCTCACGGACTAGTCGGAATGAGCAGTTCTTC

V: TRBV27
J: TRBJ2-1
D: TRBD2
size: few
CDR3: CASSLLAGARNEQFF
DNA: TGTGCCAGCAGTTTACTAGCGGGAGCACGGAATGAGCAGTTCTTC

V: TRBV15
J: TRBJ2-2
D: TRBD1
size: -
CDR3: CATSETGGFANTGELFF
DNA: TGTGCCACCAGTGAAACAGGGGGCTTCGCGAACACCGGGGAGCTGTTTTTT

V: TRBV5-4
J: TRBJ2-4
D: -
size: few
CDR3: CASSPPLAKNIQYF
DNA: TGTGCCAGCAGCCCGCCTCTAGCCAAAAACATTCAGTACTTC

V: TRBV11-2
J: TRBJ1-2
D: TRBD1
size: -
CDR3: CASSLGDRGPSRDF
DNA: TGTGCCAGCAGCTTAGGGGACAGGGGGCCGAGTCGGGACTTC

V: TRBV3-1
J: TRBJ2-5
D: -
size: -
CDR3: CASSQSFRGIQETQYF
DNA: TGTGCCAGCAGCCAGTCCTTTCGGGGGATCCAAGAGACCCAGTACTTC

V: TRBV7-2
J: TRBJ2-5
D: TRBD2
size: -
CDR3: CASTSGGVRETQYF
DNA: TGTGCCAGCACCTCGGGAGGGGTTCGGGAGACCCAGTACTTC

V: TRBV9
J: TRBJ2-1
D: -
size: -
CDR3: CASSVGGAPQQFF
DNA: TGTGCCAGCAGCGTAGGCGGAGCGCCTCAGCAGTTCTTC

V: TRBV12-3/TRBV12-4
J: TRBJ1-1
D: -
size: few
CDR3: CASSPTENTEAFF
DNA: TGTGCCAGCAGTCCGACTGAGAACACTGAAGCTTTCTTT

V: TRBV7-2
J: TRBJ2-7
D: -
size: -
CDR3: CASSFSGRWDEQYF
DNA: TGTGCCAGCAGCTTCTCGGGGCGGTGGGACGAGCAGTACTTC

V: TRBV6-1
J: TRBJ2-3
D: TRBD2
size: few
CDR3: CASIRTSGGDTQYF
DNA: TGTGCCAGCATTCGGACTAGCGGGGGTGATACGCAGTATTTT

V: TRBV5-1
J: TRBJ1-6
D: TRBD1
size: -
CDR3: CASETGDASYNSPLHF
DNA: TGCGCCAGTGAAACAGGGGACGCTTCCTATAATTCACCCCTCCACTTT

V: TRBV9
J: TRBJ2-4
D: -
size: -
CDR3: CASSPSRAKNIQYF
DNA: TGTGCCAGCAGCCCCTCCAGAGCCAAAAACATTCAGTACTTC

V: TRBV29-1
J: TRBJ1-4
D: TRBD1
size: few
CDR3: CSVETGANEKLFF
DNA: TGCAGCGTTGAAACAGGGGCTAATGAAAAACTGTTTTTT

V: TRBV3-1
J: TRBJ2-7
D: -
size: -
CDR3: CASIRAGSYEQYF
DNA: TGTGCCAGCATCCGGGCAGGGTCCTACGAGCAGTACTTC

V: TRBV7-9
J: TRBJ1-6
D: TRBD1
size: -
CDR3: CASSHRDRGPNSPLHF
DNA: TGTGCCAGCAGTCACCGGGACAGGGGGCCGAATTCACCCCTCCACTTT

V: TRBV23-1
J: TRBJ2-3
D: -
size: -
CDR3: CASSQFPKGTQYF
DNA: TGCGCCAGCAGTCAATTCCCTAAGGGTACGCAGTATTTT

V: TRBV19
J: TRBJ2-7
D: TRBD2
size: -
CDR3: CASVGAGGLEQYF
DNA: TGTGCCAGTGTCGGGGCGGGAGGTCTCGAGCAGTACTTC

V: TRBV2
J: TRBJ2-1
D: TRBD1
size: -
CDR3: CASGEWTGMSTYNEQFF
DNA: TGTGCCAGCGGGGAGTGGACAGGGATGAGCACCTACAATGAGCAGTTCTTC

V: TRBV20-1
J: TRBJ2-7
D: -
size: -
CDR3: CSASPGPLLYEQYF
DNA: TGCAGTGCTAGTCCGGGACCTCTGCTCTACGAGCAGTACTTC

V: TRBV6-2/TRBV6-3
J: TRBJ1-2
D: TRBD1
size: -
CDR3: CASSYSSPDRAEGYTF
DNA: TGTGCCAGCAGTTACTCAAGCCCCGACAGGGCGGAGGGCTACACCTTC

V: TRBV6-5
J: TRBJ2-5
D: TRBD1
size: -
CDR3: CASSSWTGTETQYF
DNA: TGTGCCAGCAGTTCCTGGACAGGGACGGAGACCCAGTACTTC

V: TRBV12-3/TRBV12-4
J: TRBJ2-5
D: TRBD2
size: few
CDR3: CASSFSGMEETQYF
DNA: TGTGCCAGCAGTTTCAGCGGGATGGAAGAGACCCAGTACTTC

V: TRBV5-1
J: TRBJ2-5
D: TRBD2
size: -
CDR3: CASSPTGLGWETQYF
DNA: TGCGCCAGCAGCCCAACCGGACTAGGATGGGAGACCCAGTACTTC

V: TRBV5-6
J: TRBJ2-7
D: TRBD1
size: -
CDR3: CASSLGTGGDFYEQYF
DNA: TGTGCCAGCAGCCTCGGGACAGGGGGCGATTTCTACGAGCAGTACTTC

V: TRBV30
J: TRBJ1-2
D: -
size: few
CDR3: CAWSVGPASGYTF
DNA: TGTGCCTGGAGTGTTGGACCTGCGAGTGGCTACACCTTC

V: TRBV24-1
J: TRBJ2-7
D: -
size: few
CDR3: CATSDGWGATYEQYF
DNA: TGTGCCACCAGTGATGGTTGGGGAGCCACCTACGAGCAGTACTTC

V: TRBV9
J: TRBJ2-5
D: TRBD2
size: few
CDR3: CASSAGGAGDETQYF
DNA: TGTGCCAGCAGCGCGGGTGGGGCGGGAGATGAGACCCAGTACTTC

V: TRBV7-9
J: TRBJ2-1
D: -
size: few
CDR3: CASSLTGQDDEQFF
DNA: TGTGCCAGCAGCTTAACTGGGCAAGATGATGAGCAGTTCTTC

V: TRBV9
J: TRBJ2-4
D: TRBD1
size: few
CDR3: CASSVVGQGDIQYF
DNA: TGTGCCAGCAGCGTAGTAGGGCAGGGGGACATTCAGTACTTC

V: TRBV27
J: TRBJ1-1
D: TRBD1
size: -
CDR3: CASSLSTGGGTEAFF
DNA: TGTGCCAGCAGTTTATCGACAGGGGGCGGTACTGAAGCTTTCTTT

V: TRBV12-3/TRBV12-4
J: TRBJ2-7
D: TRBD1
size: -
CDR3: CASTRTGGRDEQYF
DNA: TGTGCCAGCACGAGGACAGGGGGGAGGGACGAGCAGTACTTC

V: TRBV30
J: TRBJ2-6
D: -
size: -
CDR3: CALTASGANVLTF
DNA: TGTGCCCTAACGGCTTCTGGGGCCAACGTCCTGACTTTC

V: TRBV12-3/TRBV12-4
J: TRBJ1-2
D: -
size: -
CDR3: CASSLGRGVGGGYTF
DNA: TGTGCCAGCAGTTTAGGGAGGGGGGTAGGAGGCGGCTACACCTTC